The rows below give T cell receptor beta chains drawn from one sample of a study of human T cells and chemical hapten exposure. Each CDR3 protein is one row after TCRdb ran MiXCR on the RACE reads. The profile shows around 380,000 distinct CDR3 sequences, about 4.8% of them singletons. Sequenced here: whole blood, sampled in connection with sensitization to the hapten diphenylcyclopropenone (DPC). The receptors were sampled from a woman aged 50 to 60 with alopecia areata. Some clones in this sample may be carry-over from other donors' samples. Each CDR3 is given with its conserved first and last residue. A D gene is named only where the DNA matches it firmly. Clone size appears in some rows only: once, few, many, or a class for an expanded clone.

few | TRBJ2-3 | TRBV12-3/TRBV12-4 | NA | CASSLFPRDLATDTQYF | TGTGCCAGCAGTTTGTTTCCGCGGGACTTAGCCACAGATACGCAGTATTTT
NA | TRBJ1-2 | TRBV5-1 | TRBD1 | CASSLGLRQGRGNYGYTF | TGCGCCAGCAGCTTGGGGCTACGACAGGGGAGAGGAAACTATGGCTACACCTTC
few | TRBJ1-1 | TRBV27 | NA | CASSLIGRDGAFF | TGTGCCAGCAGTTTAATTGGCCGAGACGGGGCTTTCTTT
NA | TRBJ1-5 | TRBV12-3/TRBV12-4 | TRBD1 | CASTLTGNQPQHF | TGTGCCAGCACCCTGACAGGGAATCAGCCCCAGCATTTT
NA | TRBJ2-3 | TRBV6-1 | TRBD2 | CASSFLTSGAADTQYF | TGTGCCAGCAGTTTCCTCACTAGCGGGGCGGCAGATACGCAGTATTTT
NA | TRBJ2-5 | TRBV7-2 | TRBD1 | CASSPDRGAQETQYF | TGTGCCAGCAGCCCGGACAGGGGGGCGCAAGAGACCCAGTACTTC
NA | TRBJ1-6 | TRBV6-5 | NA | CASSYRTVRGNSPLHF | TGTGCCAGCAGTTACCGGACAGTAAGGGGTAATTCACCCCTCCACTTT
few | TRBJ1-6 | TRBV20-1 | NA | CSARDLGGQESPLHF | TGCAGTGCTAGAGATTTGGGGGGGCAGGAGTCACCCCTCCACTTT
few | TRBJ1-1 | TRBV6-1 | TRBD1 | CASRMTGRRPITAFF | TGTGCCAGCAGAATGACAGGGAGGAGGCCTATAACGGCTTTCTTT
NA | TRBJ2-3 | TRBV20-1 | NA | CSARDRRRRSTDTQYF | TGCAGTGCTAGAGATCGGCGGAGGAGAAGCACAGATACGCAGTATTTT
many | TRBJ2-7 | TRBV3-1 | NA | CASSQDGASYEQYF | TGTGCCAGCAGCCAAGATGGGGCTTCCTACGAGCAGTACTTC
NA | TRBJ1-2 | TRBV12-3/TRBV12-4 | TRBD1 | CASTIRGLAIYGYTF | TGTGCCAGCACCATTAGGGGGCTAGCTATCTATGGCTACACCTTC
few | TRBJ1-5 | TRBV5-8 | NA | CASSLSNRAQPQHF | TGTGCCAGCAGCTTATCCAACAGGGCTCAGCCCCAGCATTTT
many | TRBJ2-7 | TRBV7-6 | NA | CASSLAPIGDSSYEQYF | TGTGCCAGCAGCTTAGCCCCCATAGGGGATAGCTCCTACGAGCAGTACTTC
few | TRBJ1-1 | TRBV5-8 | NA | CASSSRGFTNTEAFF | TGTGCCAGCAGCTCCAGGGGATTTACGAACACTGAAGCTTTCTTT
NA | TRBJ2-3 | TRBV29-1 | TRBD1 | CSVGTFEGTGYDF | TGCAGCGTTGGGACCTTCGAAGGGACAGGGTATGATTTT
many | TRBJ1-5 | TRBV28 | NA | CASTLPGGPNQPQHF | TGTGCCAGCACCTTACCCGGGGGCCCCAATCAGCCCCAGCATTTT
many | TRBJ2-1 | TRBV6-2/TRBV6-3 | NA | CASSYSGNQNNEQFF | TGTGCCAGCAGTTACTCGGGGAATCAGAACAATGAGCAGTTCTTC
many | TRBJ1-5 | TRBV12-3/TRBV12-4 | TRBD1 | CASSLARTGTGYSNQPQHF | TGTGCCAGCAGTTTAGCCCGGACAGGGACGGGGTATAGCAATCAGCCCCAGCATTTT
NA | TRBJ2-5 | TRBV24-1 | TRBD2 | CATSAGTSVQETQYF | TGTGCCACCAGCGCCGGGACTAGCGTACAAGAGACCCAGTACTTC
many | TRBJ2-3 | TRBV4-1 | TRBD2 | CASSQELAGAGADTQYF | TGCGCCAGCAGCCAAGAACTAGCGGGGGCCGGGGCAGATACGCAGTATTTT
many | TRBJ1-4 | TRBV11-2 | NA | CASSLGRREKLFF | TGTGCCAGCAGCTTAGGGAGGAGGGAAAAACTGTTTTTT
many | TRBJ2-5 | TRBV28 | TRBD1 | CASRDLRGQGAETQYF | TGTGCCAGCAGGGACCTTCGGGGACAGGGGGCAGAGACCCAGTACTTC
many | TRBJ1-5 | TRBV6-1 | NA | CASKTGSRGGNQPQHF | TGTGCCAGCAAAACCGGGTCCCGAGGGGGCAATCAGCCCCAGCATTTT
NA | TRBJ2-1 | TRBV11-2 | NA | CASSLVASYNEQFF | TGTGCCAGCAGCTTAGTTGCCAGCTACAATGAGCAGTTCTTC
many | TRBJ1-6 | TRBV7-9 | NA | CASSEGNSPLHF | TGTGCCAGCAGCGAGGGGAATTCACCCCTCCACTTT
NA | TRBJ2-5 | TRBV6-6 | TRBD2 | CASSYSTGTSALWGTQYF | TGTGCCAGCAGTTACTCGACGGGGACTAGCGCCCTATGGGGGACCCAGTACTTC
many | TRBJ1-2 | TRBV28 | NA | CASSLTIRDYGYTF | TGTGCCAGCAGTTTGACCATAAGGGACTATGGCTACACCTTC
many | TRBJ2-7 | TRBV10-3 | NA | CAISETTYEQYF | TGTGCCATCAGTGAGACAACCTACGAGCAGTACTTC
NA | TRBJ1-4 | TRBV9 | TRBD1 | CASSVGTGGNEKLFF | TGTGCCAGCAGCGTAGGAACAGGGGGGAATGAAAAACTGTTTTTT
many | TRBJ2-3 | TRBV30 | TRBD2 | CAGLAGTQYF | TGTGCCGGCCTAGCGGGTACGCAGTATTTT
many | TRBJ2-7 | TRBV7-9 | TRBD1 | CASTGPGQKYEQYF | TGTGCCAGCACCGGTCCGGGACAGAAATACGAGCAGTACTTC
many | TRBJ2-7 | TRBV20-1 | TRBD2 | CSGGRAGGSYEQYF | TGCAGTGGTGGTAGAGCGGGGGGTTCCTACGAGCAGTACTTC
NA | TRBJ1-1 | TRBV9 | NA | CASSPSGAGEAFF | TGTGCCAGCAGCCCGTCGGGGGCAGGGGAAGCTTTCTTT
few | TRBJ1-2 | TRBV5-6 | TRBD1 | CASSQGTGSGYGYTF | TGTGCCAGCAGCCAGGGGACAGGGTCCGGCTATGGCTACACCTTC
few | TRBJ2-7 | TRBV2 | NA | CASVGASREQYF | TGTGCCAGCGTCGGGGCGTCACGGGAGCAGTACTTC
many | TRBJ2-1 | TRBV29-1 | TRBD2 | CSLRGDPSGSYNEQFF | TGCAGCTTGCGCGGGGACCCTAGCGGGAGTTACAATGAGCAGTTCTTC
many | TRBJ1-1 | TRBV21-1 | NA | CASSKGSGTEAFF | TGTGCCAGCAGCAAAGGGTCGGGGACTGAAGCTTTCTTT
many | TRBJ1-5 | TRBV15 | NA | CATSPRRGSGQPQHF | TGTGCCACCAGCCCGAGACGGGGTAGCGGACAGCCCCAGCATTTT
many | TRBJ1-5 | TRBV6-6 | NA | CASADSNQPQHF | TGTGCCAGTGCCGATAGCAATCAGCCCCAGCATTTT
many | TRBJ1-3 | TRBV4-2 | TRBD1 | CASSQGWTGPSGNTIYF | TGTGCCAGCAGCCAGGGTTGGACAGGCCCTTCTGGAAACACCATATATTTT
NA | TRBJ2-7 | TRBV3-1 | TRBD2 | CASSQVGMTSGVHEQYF | TGTGCCAGCAGCCAAGTTGGGATGACTAGCGGGGTTCACGAGCAGTACTTC
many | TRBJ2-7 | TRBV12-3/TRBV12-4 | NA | CASMRRGGEQYF | TGTGCCAGCATGAGGAGGGGTGGCGAGCAGTACTTC
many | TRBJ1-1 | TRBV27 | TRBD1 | CASSTGATEAFF | TGTGCCAGCAGTACAGGGGCTACTGAAGCTTTCTTT
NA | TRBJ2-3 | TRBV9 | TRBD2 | CASSPQGGGALDTQYF | TGTGCCAGCAGCCCCCAGGGCGGGGGGGCCTTGGATACGCAGTATTTT
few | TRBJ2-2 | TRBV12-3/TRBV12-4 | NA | CASMGTANTGELFF | TGTGCCAGCATGGGGACGGCGAACACCGGGGAGCTGTTTTTT
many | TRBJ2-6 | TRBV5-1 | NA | CASSQPLSGTGANVLTF | TGCGCCAGCAGCCAGCCCTTGTCAGGGACTGGGGCCAACGTCCTGACTTTC
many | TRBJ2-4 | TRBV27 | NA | CASSFTTGAKNIQYF | TGTGCCAGCAGTTTCACTACTGGAGCCAAAAACATTCAGTACTTC
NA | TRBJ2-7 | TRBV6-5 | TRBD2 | CASSYTWTSGRPYEQYF | TGTGCCAGCAGTTATACGTGGACTAGCGGGAGACCCTACGAGCAGTACTTC
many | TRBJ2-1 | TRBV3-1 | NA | CASSQAGTSSDEQFF | TGTGCCAGCAGCCAAGCGGGAACTAGCTCCGATGAGCAGTTCTTC
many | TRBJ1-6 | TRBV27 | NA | CASSLSIGGVSNSPLHF | TGTGCCAGCAGTTTATCGATAGGCGGAGTTTCAAATTCACCCCTCCACTTT
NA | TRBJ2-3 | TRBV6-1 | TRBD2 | CASSETSSTDTQYF | TGTGCCAGCAGTGAGACTAGCTCCACAGATACGCAGTATTTT
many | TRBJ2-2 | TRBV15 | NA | CATSRDRRTGELFF | TGTGCCACCAGCAGAGATCGACGCACCGGGGAGCTGTTTTTT